The 3 T cell receptor beta chains given below trace back to one sample, sequenced in a study of blood T cell repertoires in COVID-19. Using immunoSEQ multiplex PCR, the repertoire was profiled, and TCRdb retains in-frame clones only, with some absent. Of about 65,000 clones listed, approximately 80% are singletons. What was sequenced was peripheral blood. These receptors originate from a man in his fifties with COVID-19, enrolled during active disease.

CDR3 coding DNA: TGTGCCAGCAGTCCCTCCCGCCCAGCGGGAGGGCCAAAGACCCAGTACTTC. Amino acid sequence: CASSPSRPAGGPKTQYF. The V call is TRBV28, the J call TRBJ2-5, with TRBD2 matching over 10 bases. J was trimmed by 6 bases and V by 5 bases; bases with no gene match: 15. There are 17 residues in the CDR3. The germline V gene has CDR1 MDHEN and CDR2 SYDVKM. The complete variable domain, with remaining parts taken from reference TRBV28 and TRBJ2-5, reads DVKVTQSSRYLVKRTGEKVFLECVQDMDHENMFWYRQDPGLGLRLIYFSYDVKMKEKGDIPEGYSVSREKKERFSLILESASTNQTSMYLCASSPSRPAGGPKTQYFGPGTRLLVL.

This chain uses TRBV9 with TRBJ2-7; the match to TRBD1 covers 9 bases. The J segment lost 6 bases and the V segment lost 3 bases, leaving 13 bases of the junction unmatched. This CDR3 is built from 16 residues. Germline CDR1 and CDR2: SGDLS and YYNGEE. The CDR3: CASSAGQGPNQGEQYF. The CDR3, as DNA: TGTGCCAGCAGCGCCGGACAGGGGCCCAACCAGGGCGAGCAGTACTTC.

J is TRBJ2-7 and V is TRBV2, with D unresolved. CDR1 is SNHLY, CDR2 FYNNEI, per germline. V was cut by 7 bases and J by 4 bases, with 8 bases left in between. This CDR3 has 11 residues. The CDR3 DNA reads TGTGCCAGCACCTCACTTTACGAGCAGTACTTC. This gives the protein CASTSLYEQYF.